This T cell receptor beta chain stems from a study of blood T cell repertoires in COVID-19. Germline assignment: CDR1 SEHNR and CDR2 FQNEAQ (reference sequence). CDR3 size: 16 residues. V was clipped by 1 base and J by 5 bases, with 15 bases between them. In the authors' methods: Amplified reference gene primers provided the basis for estimating nucleated cell counts. The method was immunoSEQ multiplex PCR; TCRdb's version includes in-frame clones alone and lacks a portion of them. The V and J calls and clone size were taken over from that table, and D and trimming were inferred from the DNA. The data contain under 100,000 clones, around 86% of them seen just once; the ten biggest clones take up approximately 3.6%.

The sequence was obtained from a woman aged 70 to 79 with acute or convalescent COVID-19. What was sequenced was peripheral blood. The rearrangement links TRBV7-9 to TRBJ2-1; possibly TRBD2 for D (6 bases). CDR3 nucleotide sequence: TGTGCCAGCAGCTTAGGGGGAGGTAATCTCCACAATGAGCAGTTCTTC. It yields the protein CASSLGGGNLHNEQFF.